This is a list of T cell receptor beta chains from one sample in a study of shared clonotypes between healthy human individuals. The method was immunoSEQ multiplex PCR; TCRdb's version includes in-frame clones alone and lacks a portion of them. The sample has some 2,000,000 clones, 90% to 96% seen once. Input material: naive CD4+ T cells sorted from blood. Receptors were obtained from a young man in good health. Each CDR3 is given without its conserved first and last residue. Size is omitted from some rows. Given values are once, few, many or a class for expanded clones.

CDR3 length,J gene,V gene,clone size,CDR3 protein
10,TRBJ2-7,TRBV10-2,NA,ASSPDNYEQY
12,TRBJ2-5,TRBV30,NA,AWSRGRSAATQY
12,TRBJ1-2,TRBV25-1,NA,ASSESSGGRGYT
12,TRBJ2-7,TRBV19,NA,ASSPVGGNYEQY
9,TRBJ2-3,TRBV5-4,NA,ASSFGDTQY
14,TRBJ2-7,TRBV5-1,once,ASSSQPGQGTYEQY
13,TRBJ2-2,TRBV4-1,NA,ASSLEGTNTGELF
14,TRBJ1-2,TRBV11-1,once,ASSPVRTGSGDGYT
13,TRBJ2-2,TRBV10-3,NA,AISPFGGVDGELF
12,TRBJ2-3,TRBV30,NA,AWRGTSETDTQY